The 25 T cell receptor beta chains given below trace back to one sample, sequenced in a study of CD8 T cells in Susac syndrome. Roughly 0.45 to 1 ug RNA was reverse transcribed with random hexamers. TCRdb processed the immunoSEQ multiplex PCR reads anew with MiXCR; each CDR3 protein has one entry. The table has 180,000 or so distinct CDR3 sequences, about 93% seen once; the top ten hold roughly 0.13%. Material for sequencing was CD4+ T cells from PBMCs. The receptors stem from a human donor in good health.

The V and J genes are TRBV20-1 and TRBJ2-2; TRBD2 is a possible D gene (6 bases). This CDR3 region has 16 residues. Germline lookup yields CDR1 DFQATT and CDR2 SNEGSKA (reference sequence). The ends were cut back, 5 bases at V and 0 bases at J, with 16 bases in the middle. CDR3 in amino acids: CSAFRARESNTGELFF. The CDR3 DNA sequence: TGCAGTGCTTTCCGGGCGCGGGAATCGAACACCGGGGAGCTGTTTTTT.

The chain joins TRBV20-1 to TRBJ2-5; D ambiguous. Germline assignment: CDR1 DFQATT and CDR2 SNEGSKA (reference sequence). Trimming took 3 bases from V and 5 from J, leaving 10 bases between them. The CDR3 loop spans 12 amino acids. The CDR3 reads CSARPLRETQYF. The CDR3 DNA is TGCAGTGCTAGGCCCCTGAGGGAGACCCAGTACTTC.

The chain employs TRBV7-2 and TRBJ1-6, with D perhaps TRBD1 (6 bases). Germline values: CDR1 SGHTA, CDR2 FQGNSA. The V and J ends lost 5 bases and 9 bases respectively, with 26 bases between them. This CDR3 region has 18 residues. The CDR3 DNA reads TGTGCCAGCAGCGCACGCGGCGGGGGCTCCTTATCCGTTTCACCCCTCCACTTT. Translated, it gives CASSARGGGSLSVSPLHF.

This chain joins TRBV29-1 and TRBJ1-1; the D is unclear. The V and J ends lost 5 bases and 4 bases respectively, with 14 bases between them. Germline CDR1 reads SQVTM; CDR2 reads ANQGSEA. The CDR3 contains 13 residues. CDR3 sequence: CSVSKGSGTEAFF. CDR3 coding DNA: TGCAGCGTTTCTAAGGGATCTGGCACTGAAGCTTTCTTT. Full variable domain (outside the CDR3, taken from reference TRBV29-1 and TRBJ1-1): SAVISQKPSRDICQRGTSLTIQCQVDSQVTMMFWYRQQPGQSLTLIATANQGSEATYESGFVIDKFPISRPNLTFSTLTVSNMSPEDSSIYLCSVSKGSGTEAFFGQGTRLTVV.

The genes are TRBV9 and TRBJ2-3; D remains unclear. The CDR3 length is 13 residues. V was trimmed by 0 bases and J by 6 bases, leaving 8 bases between them. The germline CDR1 and CDR2 sequences are SGDLS and YYNGEE. In nucleotides, the CDR3 is TGTGCCAGCAGCGTAGAGAATTGGGATACGCAGTATTTT. As protein: CASSVENWDTQYF. Filled out from reference TRBV9 and TRBJ2-3, the complete variable domain reads DSGVTQTPKHLITATGQRVTLRCSPRSGDLSVYWYQQSLDQGLQFLIQYYNGEERAKGNILERFSAQQFPDLHSELNLSSLELGDSALYFCASSVENWDTQYFGPGTRLTVL.

This rearrangement joins TRBV20-1 to TRBJ2-7; perhaps TRBD1 as D (6 bases). CDR1 is DFQATT, CDR2 SNEGSKA, per germline (reference sequence). The CDR3 totals 13 residues. Deletions cut 6 bases from V and 0 bases from J, with 12 bases between. CDR3 sequence reads: CSAPSGVSYEQYF. CDR3 in DNA: TGCAGTGCCCCCTCAGGGGTCTCCTACGAGCAGTACTTC.

This clonotype was seen a handful of times. The chain couples TRBV11-1 to TRBJ2-1; D could derive from TRBD1 or TRBD2 (5 bases each). The CDR3 loop spans 15 amino acids. Trimming removed 5 bases at V and 0 bases at J, with 11 bases between. In germline, CDR1 is SGHAT, CDR2 FQDESV (reference sequence). CDR3 protein: CASSRAGSSYNEQFF. The CDR3, as DNA: TGTGCCAGCAGCCGCGCAGGGAGCTCCTACAATGAGCAGTTCTTC.

The genes are TRBV28 and TRBJ1-5; 7 bases map to TRBD1. Unmatched junction bases numbered 6, after V lost 7 bases and J lost 0 bases. This CDR3 comprises 15 residues. Germline CDR1 reads MDHEN; CDR2 reads SYDVKM. CDR3 bases: TGTGCCAGCATTTGGGACAGATTTAGCAATCAGCCCCAGCATTTT. This gives the protein CASIWDRFSNQPQHF.

The chain joins TRBV6-5 to TRBJ2-1; D is tentatively TRBD1 or TRBD2 (6 bases each). The germline V gene encodes CDR1 MNHEY and CDR2 SVGAGI. V was cut by 1 base and J by 9 bases, with 16 bases left in between. The CDR3 has 15 amino acids. The CDR3 DNA is TGTGCCAGCAGTTACTTACCGGGGGCTGGGGGTGAGCAGTTCTTC. It translates to CASSYLPGAGGEQFF.

V usage is TRBV7-9 and J usage is TRBJ2-1; D gene ambiguous. V was shortened by 5 bases and J by 7 bases, with 9 bases between the two germline ends. The CDR3 is made up of 12 amino acids. Germline CDR1 SEHNR, CDR2 FQNEAQ (reference sequence). This chain's CDR3 is CASSVARNEQFF. The CDR3 DNA follows: TGTGCCAGCAGCGTGGCTAGGAATGAGCAGTTCTTC.

V gene TRBV7-9 combines with J gene TRBJ2-2; D may match TRBD1 or TRBD2 (5 bases each). The length of the CDR3 is 15 residues. Germline-derived CDR1 and CDR2 are SEHNR and FQNEAQ (reference sequence). Trimming took off 5 bases at V and 2 bases at J, with 12 bases between the two ends. The CDR3 DNA is TGTGCCAGCAGCCCCTCGGGACCTAACACCGGGGAGCTGTTTTTT. It yields the protein CASSPSGPNTGELFF. The full variable domain, rest sourced from reference TRBV7-9 and TRBJ2-2, is DTGVSQNPRHKITKRGQNVTFRCDPISEHNRLYWYRQTLGQGPEFLTYFQNEAQLEKSRLLSDRFSAERPKGSFSTLEIQRTEQGDSAMYLCASSPSGPNTGELFFGEGSRLTVL.

A single count supports this clonotype. The chain joins TRBV6-5 to TRBJ2-7; D call uncertain. CDR1 MNHEY and CDR2 SVGAGI come from the germline V gene. This CDR3 is 14 amino acids long. Trimming cost V 2 bases and J 3 bases, with 11 bases left between them. The chain's CDR3 is CASSYSPSGYEQYF. Here the CDR3 DNA reads TGTGCCAGCAGTTACAGTCCCTCCGGCTACGAGCAGTACTTC.

This chain uses TRBV29-1 with TRBJ1-1, with D hard to call. V gave up 7 bases and J gave up 5 bases, with 17 bases separating them. The CDR3 totals 13 residues. CDR1 SQVTM and CDR2 ANQGSEA come from the germline V gene. The CDR3 bases are TGCAGCGCTCATGAGTTCAGTAGGACTGAAGCTTTCTTT. Protein sequence: CSAHEFSRTEAFF.

J is TRBJ2-7 and V is TRBV4-2; tentative D call: TRBD1 (6 bases). V was shortened by 3 bases and J by 3 bases, with 12 bases between the two germline ends. Germline V CDR1 and CDR2: LGHNA, YNFKEQ. The CDR3 is made up of 14 amino acids. The CDR3 sequence: CASSHPDRRYEQYF. CDR3 bases: TGTGCCAGCAGCCATCCAGACAGGCGCTACGAGCAGTACTTC.

This rearrangement joins TRBV6-5 to TRBJ2-3; D not certain. The ends were cut back, 10 bases at V and 5 bases at J, with 10 bases in the middle. This CDR3 contains 11 residues. Germline V gene data show CDR1 as MNHEY and CDR2 as SVGAGI. CDR3: CATLLIDTQYF. Here the CDR3 DNA reads TGTGCCACGCTACTTATAGATACGCAGTATTTT.

This sequence joins TRBV4-2 and TRBJ1-5; D is undetermined. This CDR3 has 15 residues. Germline values: CDR1 LGHNA, CDR2 YNFKEQ. V was shortened by 1 base and J by 2 bases, with 9 bases between the two germline ends. The CDR3 region is CASSQGSSGNQPQHF. For the CDR3, the DNA is TGTGCCAGCAGCCAAGGGTCCTCGGGCAATCAGCCCCAGCATTTT.

The V call is TRBV20-1, the J call TRBJ1-2; D might be TRBD1 (6 bases). Germline CDR1 DFQATT, CDR2 SNEGSKA (reference sequence). V lost 1 base to trimming and J lost 3 bases, with 15 bases between them. CDR3 length: 15 residues. Here the CDR3 reads CSARGNRDPYYGYTF. In DNA, the CDR3 is TGCAGTGCTAGAGGAAACAGGGACCCTTACTATGGCTACACCTTC.

The chain links TRBV12-3 or TRBV12-4 to TRBJ1-6; 7 nucleotides align to TRBD1. V was clipped by 6 bases and J by 7 bases; unmatched bases: 6. The CDR3 has 14 amino acids. The CDR3 spells CASSAGTENSPLHF. CDR3 coding DNA: TGTGCCAGCAGCGCCGGGACAGAGAATTCACCCCTCCACTTT.

The chain has TRBV5-4 and TRBJ1-3; D is unclear. Trimming removed 0 bases from V and 1 base from J, with 2 bases in between. The length of the CDR3 is 13 residues. Per germline, CDR1 SGHNT and CDR2 YYREEE (reference sequence). The CDR3: CASSLESGNTIYF. The CDR3, as DNA: TGTGCCAGCAGCTTGGAGTCTGGAAACACCATATATTTT.

In the case of this clonotype: One junction end disagrees with the germline gene, perhaps due to a read error. The chain joins TRBV29-1 to TRBJ1-2, with D possibly matching TRBD1 (5 bases). CDR3 length: 13 residues. The germline V gene encodes CDR1 SQVTM and CDR2 ANQGSEA. The CDR3 nucleotides read TGCAGCGTGGAAGGGGCAGCTAACTATGGCTACACCTTC. Amino acids: CSVEGAANYGYTF.

This clonotype is a singleton in its sample. The gene calls are TRBV29-1 and TRBJ2-3; 14 nucleotides match TRBD2. Trimming removed 6 bases from V and 1 base from J; junction bases left unmatched: 6. Per the germline V gene, CDR1 is SQVTM and CDR2 is ANQGSEA. The CDR3 is 16 residues long. In DNA form, the CDR3 reads TGCAGCGTCGCCGGGACTAGCGGGGGACGCACAGATACGCAGTATTTT. Its protein is CSVAGTSGGRTDTQYF.

V usage is TRBV5-6 and J usage is TRBJ2-7, with 9 positions matching TRBD1. V shed 0 bases, J shed 2 bases, and the junction held 3 bases outside the gene matches. Germline V gene data show CDR1 as SGHDT and CDR2 as YYEEEE. This CDR3 is 15 amino acids long. CDR3 residues: CASSLGDRATYEQYF. The CDR3 nucleotides are TGTGCCAGCAGCTTGGGGGACAGGGCGACCTACGAGCAGTACTTC.

This chain connects TRBV9 to TRBJ2-7; D remains ambiguous. The germline V and J ends were trimmed by 4 bases and 5 bases, with 19 bases remaining between them. The CDR3 sequence is 15 residues long. CDR1 is SGDLS, CDR2 YYNGEE, per germline. The CDR3 DNA sequence: TGTGCCAGCAGCCGCACCGGGCTCGTGGCCAACGAGCAGTACTTC. This encodes CASSRTGLVANEQYF.

V is TRBV6-2 or TRBV6-3 and J is TRBJ2-5, with unresolved D. With 4 bases removed from V and 5 bases from J, the gap between germline ends came to 11 bases. The CDR3 contains 13 residues. The germline CDR1 and CDR2 sequences are MNHEY and SVGEGT. DNA of the CDR3: TGTGCCAGCAGTTGGCGACTCCCGGAGACCCAGTACTTC. Protein product: CASSWRLPETQYF.

This sequence joins TRBV6-5 and TRBJ2-3, with 12 bases matching TRBD2. The CDR3 contains 15 residues. V gave up 6 bases and J gave up 9 bases; unmatched junction bases: 10. Germline V gene lookup returns CDR1 MNHEY and CDR2 SVGAGI. In DNA, the CDR3 is TGTGCCAGCAGCGCTACTAGCGGGGGGCAACGCACGCAGTATTTT. This sequence encodes CASSATSGGQRTQYF.